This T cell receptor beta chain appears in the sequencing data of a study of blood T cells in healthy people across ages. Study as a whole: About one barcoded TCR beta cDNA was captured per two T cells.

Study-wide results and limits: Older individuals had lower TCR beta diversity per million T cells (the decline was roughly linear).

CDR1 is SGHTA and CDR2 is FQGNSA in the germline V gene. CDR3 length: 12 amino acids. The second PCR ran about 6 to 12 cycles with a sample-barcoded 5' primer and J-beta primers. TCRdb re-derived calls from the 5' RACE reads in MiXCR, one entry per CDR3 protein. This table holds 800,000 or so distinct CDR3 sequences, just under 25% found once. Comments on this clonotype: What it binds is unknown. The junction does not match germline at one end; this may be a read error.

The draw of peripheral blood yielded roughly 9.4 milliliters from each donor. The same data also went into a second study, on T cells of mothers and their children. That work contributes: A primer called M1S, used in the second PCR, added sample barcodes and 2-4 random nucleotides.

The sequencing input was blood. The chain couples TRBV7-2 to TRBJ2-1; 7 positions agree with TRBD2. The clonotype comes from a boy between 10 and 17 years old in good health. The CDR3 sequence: CASSPSSTSPIF. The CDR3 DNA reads TGTGCCAGCAGCCCTTCCTCGACTAGCCCCATCTTC.